This TCR beta chain was recorded in a study of blood T cells in healthy people across ages. General study results and limits: Unknown CMV status may confound age-related changes in expanded clones. A strong correlation between TCR beta diversity and naive T cell percentage was seen.

Note on this clonotype: Its antigen is unknown.

The CDR3 runs 17 residues. Trimming took 0 bases from V and 2 from J, leaving 14 bases between them. Germline-derived CDR1 and CDR2 are KGHSH and LQKENI. It was with a sample-barcoded 5' primer and a J-beta primer mix that a second PCR of about 6 to 11 cycles was run. TCRdb recomputed calls from the 5' RACE reads with MiXCR, one row per CDR3 protein. The profile covers 1.5 million to 1.9 million distinct CDR3 sequences, with roughly 43% appearing a single time and more than 4% taken by the ten largest. The specimen sequenced was blood. The clonotype originates from a woman in her late teens or twenties in good health. The chain carries TRBV18 and TRBJ2-1; D might be TRBD1 (6 bases). CDR3 region: CASSPPDSLQPYNEQFF. CDR3 nucleotide sequence: TGTGCCAGCTCACCACCGGACAGCCTACAACCCTACAATGAGCAGTTCTTC. The full variable domain, its missing parts supplied by reference TRBV18 and TRBJ2-1, is NAGVMQNPRHLVRRRGQEARLRCSPMKGHSHVYWYRQLPEEGLKFMVYLQKENIIDESGMPKERFSAEFPKEGPSILRIQQVVRGDSAAYFCASSPPDSLQPYNEQFFGPGTRLTVL.